One sample yielded the 6 T cell receptor beta chains listed below, sequenced in a study of blood T cells in healthy people across ages. A second about 7 to 12 cycle PCR used barcoded and J-beta primers. TCRdb re-derived calls from the 5' RACE reads in MiXCR, one entry per CDR3 protein. The sample includes about 1.8 million distinct CDR3 sequences, approximately 50% of them seen just once. Sequencing was carried out using blood. The receptors were sampled from a woman aged 40 to 49 in good health.

In this sample, this clonotype turned up once. This chain uses TRBV5-1 with TRBJ1-1; 7 bases fit TRBD1. The CDR3 extends over 15 amino acids. Germline values: CDR1 SGHRS, CDR2 YFSETQ. Losses at the gene ends were 3 bases for V and 5 bases for J; bases not matched to a gene: 10. The CDR3 nucleotides are TGCGCCAGCAGCTCGGGACAGAAACTCGGAACTGAAGCTTTCTTT. Translation gives CASSSGQKLGTEAFF.

This clonotype was counted between two and nine times. The rearrangement links TRBV6-2 or TRBV6-3 to TRBJ2-7; the match to TRBD1 covers 9 bases. V was clipped by 8 bases and J by 3 bases; unmatched bases: 17. The CDR3 is 17 residues long. Germline-derived CDR1 and CDR2 are MNHEY and SVGEGT. CDR3 DNA: TGTGCCAGCTGGGACCAACTCGCCGGGACAGGGCACTACGAGCAGTACTTC. This sequence encodes CASWDQLAGTGHYEQYF.

This chain uses TRBV2 with TRBJ2-1; D unresolved. CDR1 and CDR2 (germline): SNHLY, FYNNEI. The length of the CDR3 is 14 residues. With 5 bases removed from V and 4 bases from J, the gap between germline ends came to 12 bases. The CDR3 region is CASSPRIQYNEQFF. For the CDR3, the DNA is TGTGCCAGCAGTCCCAGGATCCAATACAATGAGCAGTTCTTC.

The chain recombines TRBV29-1 with TRBJ1-5; 7 bases align to TRBD1. This CDR3 has 15 amino acids. The germline V gene has CDR1 SQVTM and CDR2 ANQGSEA. Trimming took 4 bases from V and 7 from J; bases not matched to a gene: 13. CDR3 nucleotide sequence: TGCAGCGTTGCGGGAACAGGGGCCCGGGGACAGCCCCAGCATTTT. Amino acids: CSVAGTGARGQPQHF.

This clonotype was seen only a few times. The chain combines TRBV18 with TRBJ2-5, with D possibly matching TRBD1 (6 bases). Germline V gives CDR1 KGHSH, CDR2 LQKENI. V lost 1 base to trimming and J lost 5 bases, with 17 bases between them. The CDR3 length is 16 residues. CDR3 protein: CASSPLATGGGETQYF. The CDR3, as DNA: TGTGCCAGCTCACCACTTGCGACAGGAGGTGGGGAGACCCAGTACTTC. Full variable domain (outside the CDR3, taken from reference TRBV18 and TRBJ2-5): NAGVMQNPRHLVRRRGQEARLRCSPMKGHSHVYWYRQLPEEGLKFMVYLQKENIIDESGMPKERFSAEFPKEGPSILRIQQVVRGDSAAYFCASSPLATGGGETQYFGPGTRLLVL.

The table lists this clonotype with a count of one. A junction boundary mismatches the germline segment, possibly from a read error. The V gene is TRBV5-1, the J gene TRBJ1-6, with D maybe TRBD1 (6 bases). CDR1 SGHRS and CDR2 YFSETQ come from the germline V gene. This CDR3 spans 14 amino acids. The CDR3 protein is CASSLAGEYSPPHF. The CDR3 DNA reads TGCGCCAGCAGCTTGGCAGGGGAATATTCACCCCCCCACTTT.